This T cell receptor beta chain was identified during a study of shared clonotypes between healthy human individuals. Naive CD8 cells comprised CD45RO-negative, CCR7-positively selected cells, excluding terminally differentiated effector memory CD45RA+ cells. Original processing notes: ImmunoSEQ junction-only sequences lacked quality scores, so their filtering differed. Method: immunoSEQ multiplex PCR; TCRdb's copy keeps in-frame clones and lacks some. V and J calls and clone size follow that table, whereas D and trimming were derived from the DNA. The table records some 2.1 million clones, roughly 95% of them present only once. Study-level findings and limits: Represented diversity (both genetic and exposure-history) was limited by the small number of donors.

There are 15 residues in the CDR3. CDR1 is MNHEY, CDR2 SMNVEV, per germline (reference sequence). V dropped 0 bases and J dropped 6 bases, with 15 bases sitting between them. On this clone: Its antigen remains unknown.

The specimen sequenced was naive CD8+ T cells from PBMCs. This TCR was sampled from a man aged 18 to 35 in good health. Some clones in this sample may be carry-over from other donors' samples. The genes are TRBV27 and TRBJ2-7; D is perhaps TRBD1 (6 bases). CDR3 residues: CASSLSADRRAEQYF. Written as DNA, the CDR3 is TGTGCCAGCAGTTTATCCGCGGACAGAAGGGCCGAGCAGTACTTC.